This T cell receptor (beta chain) was retrieved from a study of cytomegalovirus exposure and HLA in healthy donors. Trimming stripped 5 bases from V and 1 base from J, with 17 bases between. The germline CDR1 and CDR2 sequences are MDHEN and SYDVKM. The CDR3 covers 16 residues. As for this clone: What it binds is not known.

General study findings and limits: Other equally common chains were less clonally expanded than HLA-associated TCR beta chains, a later analysis showed. 164 TCR beta chains were listed as cytomegalovirus-associated. The study reported that TCR beta sequences accurately predicted HLA-A and HLA-B alleles in most subjects.

In the PCR, 60 Vbeta and 13 Jbeta primers were used. Clones were sequenced by immunoSEQ multiplex PCR, and TCRdb holds only the in-frame ones, with some missing. In the table there are 120,000 or so clones, over 80% of which are singletons. The sequenced sample consisted of PBMCs. This chain joins TRBV28 and TRBJ2-5; maybe TRBD2 (6 bases). This TCR came from a man aged 18 to 35 in good health and CMV-seropositive. The CDR3 loop reads CASSPRDWSGQETQYF. The CDR3 DNA reads as TGTGCCAGCAGTCCCAGGGACTGGAGTGGCCAAGAGACCCAGTACTTC.